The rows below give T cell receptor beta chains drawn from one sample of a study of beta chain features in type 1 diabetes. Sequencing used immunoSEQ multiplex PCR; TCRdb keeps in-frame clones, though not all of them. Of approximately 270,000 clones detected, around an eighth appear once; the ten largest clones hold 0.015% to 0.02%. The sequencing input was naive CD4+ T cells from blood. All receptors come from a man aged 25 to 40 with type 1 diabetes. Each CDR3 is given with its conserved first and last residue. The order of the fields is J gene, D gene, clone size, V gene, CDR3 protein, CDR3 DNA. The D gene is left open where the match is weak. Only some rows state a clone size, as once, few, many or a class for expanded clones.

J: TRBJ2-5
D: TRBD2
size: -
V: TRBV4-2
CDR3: CASSQVSGTSSLETQYF
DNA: TGTGCCAGCAGCCAGGTCTCCGGGACTAGCAGTTTGGAGACCCAGTACTTC

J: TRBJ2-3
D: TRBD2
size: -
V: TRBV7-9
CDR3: CAISSGRTDTQYF
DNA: TGTGCCATATCTAGCGGGAGGACAGATACGCAGTATTTT

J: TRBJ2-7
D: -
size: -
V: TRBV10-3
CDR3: CAIGRGYEQYF
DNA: TGTGCCATCGGAAGGGGCTACGAGCAGTACTTC

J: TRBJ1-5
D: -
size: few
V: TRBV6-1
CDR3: CASSEGLPNQPQHF
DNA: TGTGCCAGCAGTGAAGGTCTCCCCAATCAGCCCCAGCATTTT

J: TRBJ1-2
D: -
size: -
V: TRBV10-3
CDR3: CAITNRGSDDGYTF
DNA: TGTGCCATCACCAATCGTGGCTCCGATGATGGCTACACCTTC

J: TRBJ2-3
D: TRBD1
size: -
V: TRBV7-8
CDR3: CASSFDRGRDTQYF
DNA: TGTGCCAGCAGCTTTGACAGGGGGAGGGATACGCAGTATTTT

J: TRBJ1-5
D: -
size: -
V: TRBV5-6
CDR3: CASSFGGSNQPQHF
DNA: TGTGCCAGCAGCTTTGGAGGGAGCAATCAGCCCCAGCATTTT

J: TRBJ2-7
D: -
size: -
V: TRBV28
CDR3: CASSLTISYEQYF
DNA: TGTGCCAGCAGTTTAACTATTAGTTACGAGCAGTACTTC

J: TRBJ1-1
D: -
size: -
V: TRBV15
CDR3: CATSRGGPGDEAFF
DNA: TGTGCCACCAGCAGAGGCGGCCCGGGGGATGAAGCTTTCTTT

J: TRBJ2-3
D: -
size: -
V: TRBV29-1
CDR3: CSVEKGRTDTQYF
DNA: TGCAGCGTTGAGAAGGGGCGCACAGATACGCAGTATTTT

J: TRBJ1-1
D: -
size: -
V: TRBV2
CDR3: CASRRTTSGTEAFF
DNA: TGTGCCAGCAGGAGGACAACCTCGGGCACTGAAGCTTTCTTT

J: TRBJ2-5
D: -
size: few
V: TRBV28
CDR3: CASSLSFHSQETQYF
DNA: TGTGCCAGCAGTTTAAGTTTCCACAGTCAAGAGACCCAGTACTTC

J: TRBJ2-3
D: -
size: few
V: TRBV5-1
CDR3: CASSLAESTDTQYF
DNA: TGCGCCAGCAGCTTAGCGGAAAGCACAGATACGCAGTATTTT

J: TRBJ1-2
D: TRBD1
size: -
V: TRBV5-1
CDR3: CASSLRQGISGYTF
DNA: TGCGCCAGCAGCTTGAGACAGGGGATAAGCGGCTACACCTTC

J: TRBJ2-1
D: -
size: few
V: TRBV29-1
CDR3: CSVRVQGNNEQFF
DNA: TGCAGCGTGAGAGTACAGGGTAACAATGAGCAGTTCTTC

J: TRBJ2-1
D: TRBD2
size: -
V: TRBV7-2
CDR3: CASSSEAGSEQFF
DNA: TGTGCCAGCAGCTCGGAAGCGGGGAGTGAGCAGTTCTTC

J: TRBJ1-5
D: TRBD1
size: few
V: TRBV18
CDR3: CASSPTGREGQPQHF
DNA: TGTGCCAGCTCACCGACAGGGAGAGAAGGGCAGCCCCAGCATTTT

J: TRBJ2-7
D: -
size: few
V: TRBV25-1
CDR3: CASSAGSSYEQYF
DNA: TGTGCCAGCAGTGCTGGGAGCTCCTACGAGCAGTACTTC

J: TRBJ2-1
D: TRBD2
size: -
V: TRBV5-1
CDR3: CASSIRTSGVNEQFF
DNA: TGCGCCAGCAGCATTAGGACTAGCGGGGTGAATGAGCAGTTCTTC

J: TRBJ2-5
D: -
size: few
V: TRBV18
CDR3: CASSPRTDKETQYF
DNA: TGTGCCAGCTCTCCTAGGACAGATAAAGAGACCCAGTACTTC

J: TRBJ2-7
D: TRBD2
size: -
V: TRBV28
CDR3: CASSNSGSPYEQYF
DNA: TGTGCCAGCAGTAATAGCGGGAGCCCCTACGAGCAGTACTTC

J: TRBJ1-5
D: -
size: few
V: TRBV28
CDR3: CASSSLNQPQHF
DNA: TGTGCCAGCAGTTCCCTAAATCAGCCCCAGCATTTT

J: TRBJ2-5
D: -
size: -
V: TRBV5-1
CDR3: CASSQIQETQYF
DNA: TGCGCCAGCAGCCAAATTCAAGAGACCCAGTACTTC

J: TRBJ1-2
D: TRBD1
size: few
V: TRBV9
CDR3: CASSARQGSGYTF
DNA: TGTGCCAGCAGCGCGAGACAGGGTTCCGGCTACACCTTC

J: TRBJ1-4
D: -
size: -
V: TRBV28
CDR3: CASSFGRTNEKLFF
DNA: TGTGCCAGCAGTTTCGGGAGGACTAATGAAAAACTGTTTTTT

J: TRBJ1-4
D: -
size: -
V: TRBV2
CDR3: CATHRTFNEKLFF
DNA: TGTGCCACCCACAGAACGTTTAATGAAAAACTGTTTTTT

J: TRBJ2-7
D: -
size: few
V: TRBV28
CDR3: CASSLTTGSYEQYF
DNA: TGTGCCAGCAGCCTCACTACAGGGAGCTACGAGCAGTACTTC

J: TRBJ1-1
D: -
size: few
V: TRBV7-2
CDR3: CASSSQGGGTEAFF
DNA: TGTGCCAGCAGCTCCCAGGGAGGAGGCACTGAAGCTTTCTTT

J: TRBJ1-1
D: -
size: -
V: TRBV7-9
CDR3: CASSLVTRNTEAFF
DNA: TGTGCCAGCAGCTTAGTTACGAGGAACACTGAAGCTTTCTTT

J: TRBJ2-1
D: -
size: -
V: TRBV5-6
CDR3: CASSLLTVHNEQFF
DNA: TGTGCCAGCAGCCTGTTGACAGTCCACAATGAGCAGTTCTTC

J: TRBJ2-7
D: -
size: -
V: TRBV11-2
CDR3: CASSRGYEQYF
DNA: TGTGCCAGCAGTCGGGGGTACGAGCAGTACTTC

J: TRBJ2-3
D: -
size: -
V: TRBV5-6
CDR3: CASSSGSSTDTQYF
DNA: TGTGCCAGCAGCTCCGGGAGTAGCACAGATACGCAGTATTTT

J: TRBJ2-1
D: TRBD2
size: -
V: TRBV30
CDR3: CACNGDRGTSGNNEQFF
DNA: TGTGCCTGCAACGGGGACAGGGGGACTAGCGGGAACAATGAGCAGTTCTTC

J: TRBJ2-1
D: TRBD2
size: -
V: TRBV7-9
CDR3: CASSPLDLSSGRQNNEQFF
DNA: TGTGCCAGCAGCCCGCTGGACCTATCTAGCGGGAGGCAAAACAATGAGCAGTTCTTC